This T cell receptor (beta chain) was sequenced in a study of tumor and adjacent non-tumor tissue in lung cancer. This clonotype was detected ten times or more. Its specificity is unknown. A modified ARM-PCR protocol with three rounds of nested PCR amplified TCRbeta. From the multiplex PCR reads, TCRdb called clonotypes with MiXCR, one entry per CDR3 protein. The sample holds about 110,000 distinct CDR3 sequences, more than 70% seen once. RNA was extracted from bulk tissue without any cell sorting. Study findings and constraints: Tumor repertoires had a smaller top 100 clone share than normal lung.

The clonotype was recovered from a woman aged 60-75 years with non-small cell lung cancer. Sequenced material: lung tumor tissue.

CDR3 in DNA: TGCAGCGTTGCCTTTGGGGGGCAAAGTGCTGGCTACACCTTC. Residues: CSVAFGGQSAGYTF. The chain combines TRBV29-1 with TRBJ1-2; maybe TRBD1 (6 bases). This CDR3 contains 14 residues. From germline, CDR1 is SQVTM and CDR2 ANQGSEA. Between the trimmed V and J ends, which lost 4 bases and 7 bases, there was a span of 19 bases.